What follows are 30 T cell receptor beta chains derived from one specimen sequenced in a study of blood T cell repertoires in COVID-19 (dated by TCRdb to the early 2020s). Library preparation was by the immunoSEQ multiplex PCR assay. TCRdb obtained this table from immuneACCESS and retained in-frame rearrangements with V and J assigned. These tables miss some clones; where compared with another copy, unresolved V genes account for less than half of the shortfall, and the remainder is unexplained. Here the sample has about 230,000 clones; approximately 90% occur a single time. The ten largest clones add up to around a tenth of the sample. The specimen was peripheral blood. The receptors originated from a man between 50 and 59 years old with COVID-19, enrolled during active disease.

This clone was observed once. The J gene is TRBJ1-2, the V gene TRBV5-6; 8 bases agree with TRBD1. The CDR3 is 16 residues long. Germline assignment: CDR1 SGHDT and CDR2 YYEEEE. V gave up 3 bases and J gave up 3 bases; unmatched junction bases: 10. The CDR3 region is CASSWRQDRVDYGYTF. The CDR3 DNA reads as TGTGCCAGCAGCTGGCGGCAGGACAGGGTGGACTATGGCTACACCTTC.

The chain has TRBV5-6 and TRBJ2-2, with a tentative D call TRBD1 (5 bases). V lost 3 bases and J 5 bases, leaving 17 bases between the germline ends. The CDR3 has 16 residues. CDR1 and CDR2 from the germline V gene are SGHDT and YYEEEE. DNA of the CDR3: TGTGCCAGCAGCTCCCTGGCAGGGTGGGGAACCGGGGAGCTGTTTTTT. Residues: CASSSLAGWGTGELFF.

The chain joins TRBV6-6 to TRBJ2-2, with D unresolved. V lost 6 bases, J lost 5 bases, and 16 bases lay in between. The CDR3 sequence is 15 residues long. Germline CDR1 reads MNHNY; CDR2 reads SVGAGI (reference sequence). The CDR3 coding sequence is TGTGCCAGCAGCTTAGAGAAACCCCTTACCGGGGAGCTGTTTTTT. This translates into CASSLEKPLTGELFF.

The V gene is TRBV5-6, the J gene TRBJ2-7; 9 positions match TRBD1. CDR1 SGHDT and CDR2 YYEEEE come from the germline V gene. This CDR3 has 15 amino acids. Trimming removed 3 bases from V and 4 bases from J; junction bases left unmatched: 8. CDR3 in DNA: TGTGCCAGCAGCTATGGAGGGACAGGGCCGTACGAGCAGTACTTC. This gives the protein CASSYGGTGPYEQYF. The entire variable domain, with the rest obtained from reference TRBV5-6 and TRBJ2-7, is as follows: DAGVTQSPTHLIKTRGQQVTLRCSPKSGHDTVSWYQQALGQGPQFIFQYYEEEERQRGNFPDRFSGHQFPNYSSELNVNALLLGDSALYLCASSYGGTGPYEQYFGPGTRLTVT.

The chain has TRBV5-8 and TRBJ1-1; no clear D. The germline V and J ends were trimmed by 0 bases and 7 bases, with 4 bases remaining between them. This CDR3 has 11 amino acids. Germline V gives CDR1 SGHTS, CDR2 YDEGEE. The CDR3 protein is CASSLASEAFF. CDR3 nucleotides: TGTGCCAGCAGCTTGGCCAGTGAAGCTTTCTTT.

This chain links TRBV18 with TRBJ2-7; D is undetermined. The V end was cut by 6 bases, the J end by 0 bases, with 9 bases between. CDR3 length: 13 amino acids. Germline-derived CDR1 and CDR2 are KGHSH and LQKENI. The CDR3 protein is CASSSVCSYEQYF. In DNA, the CDR3 is TGTGCCAGCTCCTCTGTTTGCTCCTACGAGCAGTACTTC.

This chain joins TRBV14 and TRBJ2-7; 7 bases align to TRBD1. The germline V gene encodes CDR1 SGHDN and CDR2 FVKESK. This CDR3 is built from 14 residues. With 2 bases clipped from V and 5 bases from J, the junction kept 6 bases outside the gene matches. The CDR3 here is CASSQTDRADEQYF. CDR3 coding DNA: TGTGCCAGCAGCCAAACCGACAGGGCTGACGAGCAGTACTTC.

The V and J genes are TRBV18 and TRBJ1-4, with 7 positions matching TRBD1. V shed 4 bases, J shed 5 bases, and the junction held 4 bases outside the gene matches. The germline V gene encodes CDR1 KGHSH and CDR2 LQKENI. The CDR3 contains 14 residues. CDR3: CASSHGQANEKLFF. The CDR3 DNA follows: TGTGCCAGCTCACACGGACAGGCGAATGAAAAACTGTTTTTT.

The rearrangement links TRBV27 to TRBJ1-6; tentatively, D is TRBD1 (5 bases). There are 17 residues in the CDR3. Trimming cost V 5 bases and J 0 bases, with 14 bases left between them. Germline values: CDR1 MNHEY, CDR2 SMNVEV (reference sequence). The DNA of the CDR3 is TGTGCCAGCAGTCCCGGGGGAGAGTCCTCCTATAATTCACCCCTCCACTTT. Amino acid sequence: CASSPGGESSYNSPLHF.

CDR3 protein: CAPPHSGNTIYF. The CDR3 DNA sequence: TGTGCCCCACCACACTCTGGAAACACCATATATTTT. The V and J genes are TRBV27 and TRBJ1-3; D not certain. Germline V gives CDR1 MNHEY, CDR2 SMNVEV (reference sequence). This CDR3 region has 12 residues. The V end lost 11 bases, the J end lost 0 bases, and 8 bases lay between the germline ends.

This clone was seen just once. The rearrangement joins TRBV2 to TRBJ1-6, with 7 bases aligning to TRBD1. The CDR3 is 15 residues long. J gave up 9 bases and V 4 bases, and 9 bases lay outside the gene matches. CDR1 SNHLY and CDR2 FYNNEI come from the germline V gene. The CDR3 nucleotides read TGTGCCAGCAGTGCACAGGGGAAGTTGGGTTCACCCCTCCACTTT. It specifies CASSAQGKLGSPLHF.

The rearrangement joins TRBV7-2 to TRBJ1-2; D call uncertain. The CDR3 sequence is 14 residues long. The V gene's germline CDR1 is SGHTA and CDR2 FQGNSA. Trimming pared 5 bases from V and 0 bases from J, leaving 10 bases between. DNA for the CDR3: TGTGCCAGCAGCGAAAACACAGCTAACTATGGCTACACCTTC. Translated, it gives CASSENTANYGYTF.

The V and J genes are TRBV6-5 and TRBJ2-2; D possibly corresponds to TRBD1 (5 bases). V shed 0 bases and J shed 7 bases, with 12 bases lying between them. Per germline, CDR1 MNHEY and CDR2 SVGAGI. The CDR3 is made up of 15 amino acids. CDR3 amino acids: CASSYSKGVGGELFF. DNA for the CDR3: TGTGCCAGCAGTTACTCGAAAGGGGTCGGCGGGGAGCTGTTTTTT.

J is TRBJ1-5 and V is TRBV28; the D gene is possibly TRBD1 (5 bases). This CDR3 is 14 amino acids long. V lost 2 bases and J lost 7, with 12 bases in between. Germline V gene data show CDR1 as MDHEN and CDR2 as SYDVKM. This CDR3 is CASSLVQGYQPQHF. CDR3 nucleotide sequence: TGTGCCAGCAGTTTAGTCCAGGGATACCAGCCCCAGCATTTT.

This clone appeared once. This chain joins TRBV3-1 (or the pseudogene TRBV3-2) and TRBJ2-2, with TRBD1 as a possible D gene (5 bases). V lost 2 bases and J 8 bases, leaving 21 bases between the germline ends. Germline-derived CDR1 and CDR2 are LGHDT and YNNKEL (reference sequence). The CDR3 extends over 17 amino acids. Here the CDR3 reads CASSQYIIGRAAGELFF. As DNA, the CDR3 is TGTGCCAGCAGCCAATATATCATCGGCAGGGCGGCTGGGGAGCTGTTTTTT.

This clone was seen a few times. The chain's CDR3 is CASSPTSGGLTDTQYF. CDR3 bases: TGTGCCAGCAGCCCCACTAGCGGGGGTCTTACAGATACGCAGTATTTT. The chain combines TRBV3-1 (or the pseudogene TRBV3-2) with TRBJ2-3; 11 bases are shared with TRBD2. Trimming took 4 bases from V and 3 from J; bases not matched to a gene: 6. The CDR3 spans 16 residues. The germline V gene has CDR1 LGHDT and CDR2 YNNKEL (reference sequence).

Points on this clone: The identical CDR3 is also encoded by other nucleotide sequences in the sample. The V call is TRBV5-1, the J call TRBJ2-7, with TRBD2 matching 9 bases. The CDR3 is made up of 14 amino acids. CDR1 and CDR2 (germline): SGHRS, YFSETQ. V gave up 4 bases and J gave up 5 bases; unmatched junction bases: 7. CDR3: CASSLGGGADEQYF. CDR3 sequence (DNA): TGCGCCAGCAGCCTCGGCGGGGGGGCCGACGAGCAGTACTTC.

This clone appeared a few times. Sequence at one end of the junction differs from germline and may be a read error. The chain recombines TRBV3-1 (or the pseudogene TRBV3-2) with TRBJ1-3; the match to TRBD1 covers 7 bases. CDR1 is LGHDT and CDR2 is YNNKEL in the germline V gene (reference sequence). The CDR3 is made up of 14 amino acids. Here the CDR3 DNA reads TGTGCCAGCAGAGGGGACAGCCCTGGAAGCACCATATATTTT. Its translation is CASRGDSPGSTIYF.

This clone has just a few counts. The J gene is TRBJ1-5, the V gene TRBV7-2; D possibly corresponds to TRBD1 (6 bases). V dropped 4 bases and J dropped 6 bases, with 13 bases sitting between them. There are 14 residues in the CDR3. Per the germline V gene, CDR1 is SGHTA and CDR2 is FQGNSA. Here the CDR3 reads CASSSRTETQPQHF. The CDR3 coding sequence is TGTGCCAGCAGCTCCAGGACAGAGACTCAGCCCCAGCATTTT.

This chain connects TRBV3-1 (or the pseudogene TRBV3-2) to TRBJ2-7; the D gene is possibly TRBD2 (6 bases). The V and J ends lost 2 bases and 0 bases respectively, with 11 bases between them. In germline, CDR1 is LGHDT, CDR2 YNNKEL (reference sequence). The CDR3 has 15 residues. CDR3 in amino acids: CASSQRGLSSYEQYF. CDR3 coding DNA: TGTGCCAGCAGCCAAAGGGGACTTAGCTCCTACGAGCAGTACTTC.

This clone was counted a single time. The V call is TRBV5-1, the J call TRBJ1-1; the match to TRBD1 covers 8 bases. This CDR3 is built from 14 residues. The ends lost 0 bases at V and 5 bases at J; junction bases unmatched: 3. Germline lookup yields CDR1 SGHRS and CDR2 YFSETQ. CDR3 loop: CASSLDRGGTEAFF. CDR3 bases: TGCGCCAGCAGCTTGGACAGGGGGGGAACTGAAGCTTTCTTT.

V gene TRBV6-1 combines with J gene TRBJ1-6; TRBD1 matches 9 bases. Germline CDR1 MNHNS, CDR2 SASEGT. The CDR3 runs 17 residues. The ends lost 2 bases at V and 13 bases at J; junction bases unmatched: 15. The CDR3 here is CASSELWGQGRAPPLHF. The DNA of the CDR3 is TGTGCCAGCAGTGAATTGTGGGGACAGGGAAGGGCACCCCCCCTCCACTTT.

This chain joins TRBV4-2 and TRBJ1-1; D unclear. The CDR3 has 14 residues. CDR1 is LGHNA and CDR2 is YNFKEQ in the germline V gene. V shed 7 bases and J shed 0 bases, with 12 bases lying between them. This CDR3 reads CASTALGVNTEAFF. The CDR3 DNA follows: TGTGCCAGCACCGCTCTCGGGGTGAACACTGAAGCTTTCTTT.

This chain connects TRBV27 to TRBJ2-7; 7 bases map to TRBD1. Germline values: CDR1 MNHEY, CDR2 SMNVEV (reference sequence). The CDR3 consists of 16 residues. V lost 3 bases to trimming and J lost 3 bases; unmatched junction nucleotides: 11. CDR3 residues: CASSFYRTGVVYEQYF. DNA for the CDR3: TGTGCCAGCAGTTTTTATAGGACAGGAGTTGTCTACGAGCAGTACTTC.

This chain joins TRBV29-1 and TRBJ1-3; 8 positions agree with TRBD1. CDR3 length equals 16 residues. V shed 4 bases and J 0 bases; nucleotides not matched to a gene: 8. Germline lookup yields CDR1 SQVTM and CDR2 ANQGSEA. The CDR3 sequence: CSVALPGGVSGNTIYF. CDR3 in DNA: TGCAGCGTTGCCCTCCCAGGGGGCGTCTCTGGAAACACCATATATTTT.

The chain has TRBV2 and TRBJ2-7; D is unclear. Germline CDR1 SNHLY, CDR2 FYNNEI. V was pared by 0 bases and J by 4 bases, with 4 bases between. This CDR3 is 12 amino acids long. In DNA, the CDR3 is TGTGCCAGCAGTGAAGCGGAGTACGAGCAGTACTTC. This sequence encodes CASSEAEYEQYF.

This chain links TRBV3-1 (or the pseudogene TRBV3-2) with TRBJ2-7; TRBD1 matches 9 bases. The CDR3 has 17 residues. CDR1 LGHDT and CDR2 YNNKEL come from the germline V gene (reference sequence). Trimming cost V 2 bases and J 0 bases; bases outside gene matches: 8. CDR3 loop: CASSQSRTGQGSYEQYF. The CDR3 DNA follows: TGTGCCAGCAGCCAATCACGTACGGGACAGGGCTCCTACGAGCAGTACTTC.

The chain's CDR3 is CASSHPRRLAGGPPYNEQFF. The CDR3 DNA sequence: TGTGCCAGCAGCCATCCTCGGAGACTAGCGGGAGGGCCCCCCTACAATGAGCAGTTCTTC. This chain uses TRBV5-8 with TRBJ2-1; 14 nucleotides match TRBD2. Germline-derived CDR1 and CDR2 are SGHTS and YDEGEE. The CDR3 contains 20 residues. V trimming: 4 bases; J trimming: 2 bases; junction bases outside the gene matches: 14.

This chain uses TRBV15 with TRBJ2-2; a possible D gene is TRBD2 (5 bases). The V and J ends lost 0 bases and 5 bases respectively, with 16 bases between them. CDR1 LNHNV and CDR2 YYDKDF come from the germline V gene (reference sequence). The CDR3 has 17 amino acids. DNA of the CDR3: TGTGCCACCAGCAGAGATCTGGTAGCGTCGTTGACCGGGGAGCTGTTTTTT. Amino acid sequence: CATSRDLVASLTGELFF.

The chain joins TRBV15 to TRBJ2-7; 9 bases line up with TRBD2. The length of the CDR3 is 15 residues. The V gene's germline CDR1 is LNHNV and CDR2 YYDKDF (reference sequence). The V and J ends lost 3 bases and 2 bases, in that order; junction bases with no gene match: 5. CDR3 residues: CATSRWTSEAYEQYF. The CDR3 nucleotides read TGTGCCACCAGCAGGTGGACTAGCGAGGCCTACGAGCAGTACTTC. Using reference TRBV15 and TRBJ2-7 for the parts outside the CDR3, the full variable domain is DAMVIQNPRYQVTQFGKPVTLSCSQTLNHNVMYWYQQKSSQAPKLLFHYYDKDFNNEADTPDNFQSRRPNTSFCFLDIRSPGLGDTAMYLCATSRWTSEAYEQYFGPGTRLTVT.